This T cell receptor beta chain was retrieved from a study of T cell responses to AZD1222 COVID-19 vaccine. Points from the study as a whole: Unmutated variant regions are reportedly targeted by nearly half of spike-specific TCRs.

Germline CDR1 DFQATT, CDR2 SNEGSKA (reference sequence). The CDR3 spans 11 residues. The V end lost 5 bases, the J end lost 8 bases, and 9 bases lay between the germline ends. Assay: immunoSEQ multiplex PCR; the TCRdb copy retains only in-frame clones and omits some. The top ten clones hold under 2.5% of a sample with fewer than 200,000 clones, roughly nine tenths of them seen once. As concerns this clone: Its antigen is currently unknown.

The sequencing used peripheral blood, collected on day 0 of AZD1222 vaccination. V usage is TRBV20-1 and J usage is TRBJ1-4; tentative D call: TRBD1 (5 bases). This receptor was identified in an adult in good health. The CDR3 loop is CSAPWGEKLFF. CDR3 in DNA: TGCAGTGCTCCCTGGGGGGAAAAACTGTTTTTT.